The 14 T cell receptor beta chains listed next were all sequenced from one sample in a study of T cells after yellow fever vaccination. In TCRdb, the 5' RACE reads were re-called with MiXCR into one record per CDR3 protein. This table holds hundreds of thousands of distinct CDR3 sequences, approximately 13% found once. The sequencing used PBMCs, collected on the day of the yellow fever booster vaccination. The receptors come from a man between 25 and 39 years old who received the YFV17D yellow fever vaccine.

This clonotype has only a few counts. The chain links TRBV5-1 to TRBJ2-1; 9 bases map to TRBD2. Germline V gene sequence: CDR1 SGHRS, CDR2 YFSETQ. With 4 bases clipped from V and 6 bases from J, the junction kept 11 bases outside the gene matches. The CDR3 loop spans 16 amino acids. This CDR3 is CASSRQVAGDFNEQFF. Here the CDR3 DNA reads TGCGCCAGCAGCCGGCAGGTAGCGGGAGACTTCAATGAGCAGTTCTTC.

The CDR3 region is CASSERDKTVPGYTF. The CDR3 DNA sequence: TGTGCCAGCAGTGAAAGGGATAAAACGGTTCCCGGCTACACCTTC. The chain employs TRBV25-1 and TRBJ1-2; D is undetermined. The CDR3 loop spans 15 amino acids. V gave up 2 bases and J gave up 8 bases, with 18 bases separating them. Germline V lookup: CDR1 MGHDK, CDR2 SYGVNS.

The chain has TRBV20-1 and TRBJ2-7; D may be TRBD2 (6 bases). This CDR3 is built from 12 residues. Germline CDR1 reads DFQATT; CDR2 reads SNEGSKA (reference sequence). Trimming removed 7 bases from V and 7 bases from J, with 17 bases in between. The CDR3 DNA is TGCAGTGTCTGGCGTCCCGGGGGAGAGCAGTACTTC. Its protein product is CSVWRPGGEQYF.

The J gene is TRBJ2-4, the V gene TRBV20-1, with 11 bases fitting TRBD2. V shed 1 base and J 7 bases; nucleotides not matched to a gene: 15. The CDR3 consists of 18 residues. The germline CDR1 and CDR2 sequences are DFQATT and SNEGSKA (reference sequence). The CDR3 DNA is TGCAGTGCTAGAGCGGTGGTAACTAGCGGGAGTCGGGGGAACATTCAGTACTTC. This encodes CSARAVVTSGSRGNIQYF.

This clonotype has just a few counts. The rearrangement joins TRBV7-8 to TRBJ2-3, with 7 bases identical to TRBD2. The CDR3 sequence is 14 residues long. Germline CDR1 is SGHVS and CDR2 is FQNEAQ. V shed 1 base and J 9 bases; nucleotides not matched to a gene: 7. CDR3 nucleotides: TGTGCCAGCAGCTTAGGGCGGGAGTCTCGGACGCAGTATTTT. It is translated as CASSLGRESRTQYF. Filled out from reference TRBV7-8 and TRBJ2-3, the complete variable domain reads GAGVSQSPRYKVAKRGQDVALRCDPISGHVSLFWYQQALGQGPEFLTYFQNEAQLDKSGLPSDRFFAERPEGSVSTLKIQRTQQEDSAVYLCASSLGRESRTQYFGPGTRLTVL.

This clonotype was counted ten times or more. The CDR3 protein is CASSPSGRAEETQYF. The CDR3 DNA reads as TGCGCCAGCAGCCCCTCGGGCAGGGCTGAAGAGACCCAGTACTTC. V gene TRBV5-1 combines with J gene TRBJ2-5; TRBD1 is a possible D gene (5 bases). The CDR3 contains 15 residues. CDR1 is SGHRS, CDR2 YFSETQ, per germline. Trimming removed 4 bases at V and 3 bases at J, with 16 bases between.

This clonotype was counted a few times. The CDR3 nucleotides read TGCGCCAGCAGCCGAACCGGGACAGAAGAGACCCAGTACTTC. Translation: CASSRTGTEETQYF. The J gene is TRBJ2-5, the V gene TRBV5-1; TRBD1 aligns across 7 bases. V lost 4 bases to trimming and J lost 3 bases; unmatched junction nucleotides: 6. Germline V gives CDR1 SGHRS, CDR2 YFSETQ. The CDR3 runs to 14 residues. The full variable domain, its missing parts supplied by reference TRBV5-1 and TRBJ2-5, is KAGVTQTPRYLIKTRGQQVTLSCSPISGHRSVSWYQQTPGQGLQFLFEYFSETQRNKGNFPGRFSGRQFSNSRSEMNVSTLELGDSALYLCASSRTGTEETQYFGPGTRLLVL.

This clonotype was found a few times. The chain recombines TRBV7-8 with TRBJ2-7, with 10 bases aligning to TRBD2. CDR1 is SGHVS, CDR2 FQNEAQ, per germline. The V and J ends lost 7 bases and 2 bases, in that order; junction bases with no gene match: 11. The CDR3 covers 16 residues. CDR3 DNA: TGTGCCAGCACCGACTTACTAGCGGGGACAGCCTACGAGCAGTACTTC. Translation gives CASTDLLAGTAYEQYF.

This clonotype was found a few times. The chain joins TRBV5-1 to TRBJ2-1, with TRBD1 matching 8 bases. The CDR3 runs to 13 residues. With 5 bases clipped from V and 6 bases from J, the junction kept 4 bases outside the gene matches. Germline V gives CDR1 SGHRS, CDR2 YFSETQ. Here the CDR3 reads CASSSGTGNEQFF. CDR3 nucleotides: TGCGCCAGCAGTTCCGGGACAGGCAATGAGCAGTTCTTC.

The sample holds a few counts of this clonotype. The V and J genes are TRBV20-1 and TRBJ2-6; 7 bases agree with TRBD1. CDR1 and CDR2 (germline): DFQATT, SNEGSKA (reference sequence). This CDR3 comprises 14 residues. V shed 6 bases, J shed 11 bases, and the junction held 13 bases outside the gene matches. This chain's CDR3 is CSALRGQGLHVLTF. CDR3 in DNA: TGCAGTGCCCTGAGGGGGCAGGGGTTACACGTCCTGACTTTC.

This clonotype was detected only a few times. The rearrangement joins TRBV13 to TRBJ2-4, with D maybe TRBD2 (5 bases). Trimming removed 1 base at V and 13 bases at J, with 8 bases between. From germline, CDR1 is PRHDT and CDR2 FYEKMQ (reference sequence). The CDR3 is made up of 11 amino acids. The CDR3 is CASSLVGVQYF. As DNA, the CDR3 is TGTGCCAGCAGCTTAGTCGGGGTGCAGTACTTC.

This clonotype turned up a few times. The chain combines TRBV20-1 with TRBJ2-1; 12 nucleotides agree with TRBD2. Unmatched junction bases numbered 8, after V lost 5 bases and J lost 9 bases. Germline CDR1 DFQATT, CDR2 SNEGSKA (reference sequence). The CDR3 is 14 residues long. As DNA, the CDR3 is TGCAGTGCTTCCCGACTAGCGGGAGTTCGTGAGCAGTTCTTC. Its translation is CSASRLAGVREQFF.

This clonotype was observed many times. The V call is TRBV7-2, the J call TRBJ1-6, with a weak D call TRBD1 (5 bases). The CDR3 loop spans 15 amino acids. V lost 5 bases and J 10 bases, leaving 18 bases between the germline ends. In germline, CDR1 is SGHTA, CDR2 FQGNSA. In nucleotides, the CDR3 is TGTGCCAGCAGCGCTGGGACCTACTTAGGGTCACCCCTCCACTTT. This gives the protein CASSAGTYLGSPLHF.

There are a few counts of this clonotype. The chain combines TRBV20-1 with TRBJ2-3; D call uncertain. Trimming removed 5 bases from V and 2 bases from J, with 20 bases in between. This CDR3 is built from 16 residues. Germline V gene lookup returns CDR1 DFQATT and CDR2 SNEGSKA (reference sequence). CDR3 amino acids: CSAPIHTFEATDTQYF. CDR3 nucleotide sequence: TGCAGTGCTCCAATACATACATTCGAGGCCACAGATACGCAGTATTTT.